The 21 T cell receptor beta chains below were found in one sample sequenced in a study of cytomegalovirus exposure and HLA in healthy donors. Vbeta (60) and Jbeta (13) primers were used in the PCR. Sequencing was performed with immunoSEQ multiplex PCR; in TCRdb, only in-frame clones are kept and a portion is missing. The table lists approximately 82,000 clones, approximately 60% of them singletons. The material sequenced was PBMCs. The receptors were gathered from a woman aged 25-40 years in good health and CMV-seropositive.

The table lists this clone with a count of one. Other DNA variants within this sample encode the same CDR3. The rearrangement uses TRBV6-6 and TRBJ2-2; 8 nucleotides line up with TRBD1. V lost 6 bases, J lost 1 base, and 1 base stayed unmatched. The CDR3 consists of 14 residues. CDR1 and CDR2 (germline): MNHNY, SVGAGI (reference sequence). The CDR3 reads CASRTGGNTGELFF. The CDR3 nucleotides are TGTGCCAGCAGAACAGGGGGGAACACCGGGGAGCTGTTTTTT.

This clone showed up just once. The chain has TRBV4-2 and TRBJ2-1; 8 nucleotides match TRBD2. Per the germline V gene, CDR1 is LGHNA and CDR2 is YNFKEQ. V dropped 1 base and J dropped 0; count of bases not matched to a gene: 2. This CDR3 comprises 16 residues. CDR3 DNA sequence: TGTGCCAGCAGCCAAGGTCTAGCGGGCTCCTACAATGAGCAGTTCTTC. It codes for CASSQGLAGSYNEQFF.

This clone was detected a few times. The rearrangement uses TRBV5-1 and TRBJ1-1, with TRBD1 matching over 8 bases. The CDR3 covers 15 residues. V lost 1 base and J lost 4; bases outside the gene matches: 6. Germline V lookup: CDR1 SGHRS, CDR2 YFSETQ. The DNA for the CDR3 is TGCGCCAGCAGCTTGACTACAGGGGGGAGCACTGAAGCTTTCTTT. It codes for CASSLTTGGSTEAFF.

The chain recombines TRBV20-1 with TRBJ1-6, with D unclear. There are 10 residues in the CDR3. The germline V gene has CDR1 DFQATT and CDR2 SNEGSKA (reference sequence). V lost 3 bases and J 13 bases, leaving 7 bases between the germline ends. CDR3: CSASRCPLHF. As DNA, the CDR3 is TGCAGTGCTAGTCGGTGCCCCCTCCACTTT.

A single count supports this clone. This chain uses TRBV11-2 with TRBJ2-1; 11 positions agree with TRBD2. The J segment lost 4 bases and the V segment lost 5 bases, leaving 7 bases of the junction unmatched. The germline gives CDR1 SGHAT, CDR2 FQNNGV. The CDR3 spans 16 residues. The CDR3: CASSLGGTSGYNEQFF. The CDR3, as DNA: TGTGCCAGCAGCCTAGGTGGGACTAGCGGATACAATGAGCAGTTCTTC.

The V gene is TRBV2, the J gene TRBJ1-4, with D possibly being TRBD1 (6 bases). The germline CDR1 and CDR2 sequences are SNHLY and FYNNEI. V was pared by 2 bases and J by 7 bases, with 11 bases between. The CDR3 covers 14 residues. CDR3 loop: CASSETGFGEKLFF. CDR3 DNA sequence: TGTGCCAGCAGTGAAACAGGGTTCGGTGAAAAACTGTTTTTT.

The chain carries TRBV2 and TRBJ1-5, with 7 bases aligning to TRBD1. The CDR3 length is 14 residues. The ends lost 6 bases at V and 2 bases at J; junction bases unmatched: 4. Germline V gene data show CDR1 as SNHLY and CDR2 as FYNNEI. CDR3 sequence reads: CASRGGQGNQPQHF. CDR3 DNA: TGTGCCAGCAGAGGTGGACAGGGCAATCAGCCCCAGCATTTT.

The chain is built from TRBV2 and TRBJ2-3; 15 bases line up with TRBD2. With V trimmed by 5 bases and J by 3 bases, 9 bases remained unmatched. Germline CDR1 and CDR2: SNHLY and FYNNEI. The CDR3 runs 18 residues. CDR3 sequence reads: CASSRTSGGAGRTDTQYF. The DNA of the CDR3 is TGTGCCAGCAGTAGGACTAGCGGGGGGGCCGGTAGAACAGATACGCAGTATTTT.

V is TRBV15 and J is TRBJ1-1, with a tentative D call TRBD1 (6 bases). This CDR3 has 13 residues. V lost 5 bases and J 4 bases, leaving 11 bases between the germline ends. CDR1 and CDR2 (germline): LNHNV, YYDKDF (reference sequence). The CDR3 protein is CATSWEGGTEAFF. CDR3 DNA sequence: TGTGCCACCAGCTGGGAGGGGGGCACTGAAGCTTTCTTT.

The chain has TRBV6-5 and TRBJ1-5, with a possible D match to TRBD1 (5 bases). There are 13 residues in the CDR3. Germline V gene lookup returns CDR1 MNHEY and CDR2 SVGAGI. Trimming cost V 2 bases and J 9 bases, with 11 bases left between them. CDR3 sequence reads: CASSYGGHLPQHF. The DNA of the CDR3 is TGTGCCAGCAGTTACGGCGGACACCTGCCCCAGCATTTT.

CDR3 residues: CASSLTGGNTEAFF. The CDR3 region has the DNA TGTGCCAGCAGCTTAACAGGAGGGAACACTGAAGCTTTCTTT. The V gene is TRBV7-3, the J gene TRBJ1-1; no reliable D call. The ends were cut back, 0 bases at V and 1 base at J, with 6 bases in the middle. Germline V gene sequence: CDR1 SGHTA, CDR2 FQGTGA. The CDR3 spans 14 residues.

Only a few counts were recorded for this clone. This chain's CDR3 is CASSQDPLAGGTDTQYF. The CDR3 region has the DNA TGCGCCAGCAGCCAAGATCCCCTAGCGGGGGGGACAGATACGCAGTATTTT. V gene TRBV4-1 combines with J gene TRBJ2-3, with 12 nucleotides matching TRBD2. Germline-derived CDR1 and CDR2 are MGHRA and YSYEKL. The ends lost 0 bases at V and 3 bases at J; junction bases unmatched: 4. CDR3 length: 17 residues.

The V call is TRBV6-6, the J call TRBJ2-1; TRBD2 matches at 8 bases. Trimming took 6 bases from V and 10 from J; bases not matched to a gene: 11. The CDR3 spans 14 residues. Per the germline V gene, CDR1 is MNHNY and CDR2 is SVGAGI (reference sequence). This CDR3 is CASSTGGLASEQFF. The CDR3 DNA reads as TGTGCCAGCAGCACCGGAGGACTAGCATCCGAGCAGTTCTTC.

V is TRBV11-3 and J is TRBJ2-1, with TRBD2 matching over 7 bases. In germline, CDR1 is SGHNT, CDR2 YENEEA. V dropped 3 bases and J dropped 6; count of bases not matched to a gene: 11. This CDR3 has 16 residues. CDR3 coding DNA: TGTGCCAGCAGCTTGGGGGGGTACGGCGGGTTCAATGAGCAGTTCTTC. It specifies CASSLGGYGGFNEQFF.

The V call is TRBV30, the J call TRBJ2-7, with D perhaps TRBD1 (6 bases). The length of the CDR3 is 12 residues. Trimming stripped 7 bases from V and 4 bases from J, with 14 bases between. From germline, CDR1 is GTSNPN and CDR2 SVGIG (reference sequence). The CDR3 loop reads CAFGDIGYEQYF. The CDR3 DNA reads as TGTGCCTTTGGGGACATCGGATACGAGCAGTACTTC.

This rearrangement joins TRBV18 to TRBJ2-7; 8 bases fit TRBD2. J was trimmed by 7 bases and V by 3 bases; bases with no gene match: 8. CDR1 and CDR2 from the germline V gene are KGHSH and LQKENI. The CDR3 is 14 residues long. CDR3 in DNA: TGTGCCAGCTCACCCCGGGGGGGGGCTGGAGAGCAGTACTTC. Amino acids: CASSPRGGAGEQYF.

This clone was counted only a few times. The gene calls are TRBV13 and TRBJ1-2; unclear D gene. There are 13 residues in the CDR3. V dropped 2 bases and J dropped 8 bases, with 12 bases sitting between them. Germline assignment: CDR1 PRHDT and CDR2 FYEKMQ (reference sequence). The CDR3 loop reads CASSLWGGGGYTF. In DNA form, the CDR3 reads TGTGCCAGCAGCTTATGGGGAGGAGGAGGCTACACCTTC. Filled out from reference TRBV13 and TRBJ1-2, the complete variable domain reads AAGVIQSPRHLIKEKRETATLKCYPIPRHDTVYWYQQGPGQDPQFLISFYEKMQSDKGSIPDRFSAQQFSDYHSELNMSSLELGDSALYFCASSLWGGGGYTFGSGTRLTVV.

This clone was found once. A junction boundary mismatches the germline segment, possibly from a read error. The chain employs TRBV7-9 and TRBJ2-1; D perhaps matches TRBD2 (5 bases). Germline CDR1 SEHNR, CDR2 FQNEAQ (reference sequence). The CDR3 totals 15 residues. The CDR3 here is CSSSFRRTGDNEQFF. CDR3 sequence (DNA): TGTTCCAGCAGCTTTAGAAGGACTGGGGACAATGAGCAGTTCTTC.

The rearrangement uses TRBV5-1 and TRBJ1-2; D might be TRBD1 (6 bases). V shed 0 bases and J shed 1 base, with 16 bases lying between them. CDR3 length equals 17 residues. From germline, CDR1 is SGHRS and CDR2 YFSETQ. CDR3 in DNA: TGCGCCAGCAGCTTGGACGCGACAATCAGGGGTAACTATGGCTACACCTTC. It is translated as CASSLDATIRGNYGYTF.

The chain joins TRBV10-3 to TRBJ2-3; D uncertain. Trimming removed 3 bases from V and 5 bases from J, with 6 bases in between. Germline V CDR1 and CDR2: ENHRY, SYGVKD. The CDR3 is 12 amino acids. CDR3 bases: TGTGCCATCAGTGAACAGCAAGATACGCAGTATTTT. It yields the protein CAISEQQDTQYF.

This chain joins TRBV7-9 and TRBJ2-7; a possible D gene is TRBD1 (6 bases). This CDR3 spans 15 amino acids. V lost 6 bases and J lost 2, with 17 bases in between. Germline-derived CDR1 and CDR2 are SEHNR and FQNEAQ (reference sequence). The CDR3 is CASSPTGLGPYEQYF. CDR3 nucleotide sequence: TGTGCCAGCAGTCCAACAGGGTTGGGTCCCTACGAGCAGTACTTC.